Listed below are T cell receptor beta chains from one sample, sequenced in a study of PD-L1 blockade in urothelial cancer. Only in-frame clones appear in the TCRdb table, and some are missing; sequencing was by immunoSEQ multiplex PCR. Here the sample spans approximately 100,000 clones, about 90% being singletons. The material was PBMCs, obtained around atezolizumab (anti-PD-L1) treatment. The receptors stem from an elderly woman with urothelial cancer. Both conserved end residues are part of each CDR3. The D gene is left open where the match is weak. Where a row states a size, it is once, few, many or the class of an expanded clone; other rows omit it.

J | D | V | size | DNA | CDR3
TRBJ1-3 | TRBD1 | TRBV5-8 | NA | TGTGCCAGCAGCGGGACAGTCGGAGGTAACACCATATATTTT | CASSGTVGGNTIYF
TRBJ2-1 | TRBD2 | TRBV2 | NA | TGTGCCAGCGGTATCCCGGGGGCCGGGACTAGGAAAAATGAGCAGTTCTTC | CASGIPGAGTRKNEQFF
TRBJ1-2 | NA | TRBV30 | NA | TGTGCCTGGAGTCCCTCGGAACAGGTATCCTTC | CAWSPSEQVSF
TRBJ1-2 | NA | TRBV19 | NA | TGTGCCAGTAGTAGGGGGACTCCGAGGAACTATGGCTACACCTTC | CASSRGTPRNYGYTF
TRBJ2-7 | TRBD2 | TRBV6-1 | NA | TGTGCCAGCAATTCCGCTAGCGGTATCTACGAGCAGTACTTC | CASNSASGIYEQYF
TRBJ2-3 | TRBD1 | TRBV15 | NA | TGTGCCACCAGCCTAAGCTTACAGGGGGCGGGCACAGATACGCAGTATTTT | CATSLSLQGAGTDTQYF
TRBJ1-1 | NA | TRBV5-5 | NA | TGTGCCAGCAGCCTCGCTTTATCGGCCAGGGATACTGAAGCTTTCTTT | CASSLALSARDTEAFF
TRBJ2-3 | TRBD2 | TRBV28 | once | TGTGCCAGCAGTTTACTAGCGGGAGGGACAGATACGCAGTATTTT | CASSLLAGGTDTQYF
TRBJ2-7 | TRBD1 | TRBV7-9 | NA | TGTGCCAGCAGCCCGGTGGACAGGGGCCTCTACGAGCAGTACTTC | CASSPVDRGLYEQYF
TRBJ2-2 | NA | TRBV10-3 | NA | TGTGCCATCCGAGGGTTCGGGGGCACCGGGGAGCTGTTTTTT | CAIRGFGGTGELFF
TRBJ1-2 | NA | TRBV28 | NA | TGTGCCAGCCTAGACAGGTATGGCTACACCTTC | CASLDRYGYTF
TRBJ2-7 | NA | TRBV4-1 | NA | TGCGCCAGCAGCCAAGATCTAGGGGCGGGGAGTTACGAGCAGTACTTC | CASSQDLGAGSYEQYF
TRBJ2-1 | TRBD2 | TRBV11-2 | NA | TGTGCCAGCAGCTTGGGGACTAGCAATGAGCAGTTCTTC | CASSLGTSNEQFF
TRBJ1-2 | NA | TRBV28 | NA | TGTGCCAGCATCGGGGATCTAACCCTTGGCTACACCTTC | CASIGDLTLGYTF
TRBJ2-1 | NA | TRBV6-4 | NA | TGTGCCAGCAGTCAAAATAGTGGAGCCCACAATGAGCAGTTCTTC | CASSQNSGAHNEQFF
TRBJ2-7 | TRBD2 | TRBV7-2 | once | TGTGCCAGCAGCTTAAAAGCGGGAGGGTGGGAGCAGTACTTC | CASSLKAGGWEQYF
TRBJ2-1 | NA | TRBV7-8 | NA | TGTGCCAGCAGCCCCCAGGGGGGCTACAATGAGCAGTTCTTC | CASSPQGGYNEQFF
TRBJ1-2 | NA | TRBV19 | NA | TGTGCCACCAATAGACAGAACTATGGCTACACCTTC | CATNRQNYGYTF
TRBJ1-5 | TRBD1 | TRBV30 | NA | TGTGCCTGGAGTGAGGACAGGGTGAGCAATCAGCCCCAGCATTTT | CAWSEDRVSNQPQHF
TRBJ2-7 | TRBD1 | TRBV28 | NA | TGTGCCAGCAGGACAGGGGGCTCGGTCGAGCAGTACTTC | CASRTGGSVEQYF
TRBJ2-4 | TRBD2 | TRBV5-1 | NA | TGCGCCAGCAGCTTGACGGGAGGGCCGGGAAACATTCAGTACTTC | CASSLTGGPGNIQYF
TRBJ2-1 | NA | TRBV2 | NA | TGTGCCAGCAGTGAAGGAGGAGAGCGGAGCTCCTACAATGAGCAGTTCTTC | CASSEGGERSSYNEQFF
TRBJ2-2 | NA | TRBV7-8 | NA | TGTGCCACCCTAAAGGGCAGGGTGAATACCGGGGAGCTGTTTTTT | CATLKGRVNTGELFF
TRBJ1-1 | NA | TRBV29-1 | NA | TGCAGCGTCGCCAGGGTATTGAACACTGAAGCTTTCTTT | CSVARVLNTEAFF
TRBJ2-1 | NA | TRBV19 | NA | TGTGCCAGTAGTATAGCGGGATCCTCCTACAATGAGCAGTTCTTC | CASSIAGSSYNEQFF